The 13 T cell receptor beta chains below all came from one sample that was sequenced in a study of blood T cell repertoires in COVID-19. TCRdb's copy holds only in-frame clones and misses some; the assay was immunoSEQ multiplex PCR. The table has about 76,000 clones, about 87% seen once. Sequences were obtained from peripheral blood. These receptors all come from a middle-aged man with active COVID-19.

This rearrangement joins TRBV18 to TRBJ2-5; D is unresolved. The CDR3 covers 14 residues. V dropped 3 bases and J dropped 3 bases, with 11 bases sitting between them. In germline, CDR1 is KGHSH, CDR2 LQKENI. CDR3 nucleotide sequence: TGTGCCAGCTCACCTCCGGGTTCTGAAGAGACCCAGTACTTC. It encodes CASSPPGSEETQYF.

The chain carries TRBV6-5 and TRBJ2-1, with 8 bases lining up with TRBD2. With V trimmed by 7 bases and J by 8 bases, 10 bases remained unmatched. The germline V gene encodes CDR1 MNHEY and CDR2 SVGAGI. The CDR3 has 14 amino acids. The CDR3, as DNA: TGTGCCAGCACCCTACGGGGGGGATGGGATGAGCAGTTCTTC. Amino acids: CASTLRGGWDEQFF.

The chain carries TRBV28 and TRBJ1-1, with D unresolved. Trimming removed 5 bases at V and 4 bases at J, with 11 bases between. Germline CDR1 is MDHEN and CDR2 is SYDVKM. This CDR3 spans 13 amino acids. CDR3 region: CASSPGVSTEAFF. The DNA for the CDR3 is TGTGCCAGCAGTCCGGGAGTCAGCACTGAAGCTTTCTTT.

The gene calls are TRBV28 and TRBJ1-2, with 7 bases matching TRBD1. The ends lost 3 bases at V and 10 bases at J; junction bases unmatched: 8. The V gene's germline CDR1 is MDHEN and CDR2 SYDVKM. The CDR3 sequence is 13 residues long. The CDR3 here is CASSLLGGLSYTF. The CDR3 nucleotides are TGTGCCAGCAGTTTGTTAGGGGGCCTATCCTACACCTTC.

V gene TRBV7-9 combines with J gene TRBJ1-2, with 8 bases aligning to TRBD1. Losses at the gene ends were 5 bases for V and 8 bases for J; bases not matched to a gene: 13. From germline, CDR1 is SEHNR and CDR2 FQNEAQ (reference sequence). The CDR3 totals 15 residues. The CDR3 is CASSAIMYRGRGYTF. CDR3 in DNA: TGTGCCAGCAGCGCGATCATGTACAGGGGGAGAGGCTACACCTTC.

The rearrangement joins TRBV4-1 to TRBJ1-4, with 9 positions matching TRBD1. Germline CDR1 reads MGHRA; CDR2 reads YSYEKL. This CDR3 has 19 residues. With 2 bases clipped from V and 2 bases from J, the junction kept 12 bases outside the gene matches. The CDR3 DNA reads as TGCGCCAGCAGCCAAAACGAAGGGGGAGGGACAGGGACTAATGAAAAACTGTTTTTT. This codes for CASSQNEGGGTGTNEKLFF.

V is TRBV6-2 or TRBV6-3 and J is TRBJ2-7; tentatively, D is TRBD2 (7 bases). The CDR3 consists of 15 residues. Germline lookup yields CDR1 MNHEY and CDR2 SVGEGT. V was pared by 5 bases and J by 3 bases, with 17 bases between. The chain's CDR3 is CASSGGAGESYEQYF. The CDR3, as DNA: TGTGCCAGCAGTGGGGGGGCAGGGGAAAGCTACGAGCAGTACTTC.

This clone turned up a few times. The chain couples TRBV7-9 to TRBJ2-7; D is unclear. Between the trimmed V and J ends, which lost 5 bases and 6 bases, there was a span of 11 bases. The CDR3 spans 12 residues. The germline CDR1 and CDR2 sequences are SEHNR and FQNEAQ (reference sequence). CDR3 region: CASSQTLGEQYF. The CDR3 DNA sequence: TGTGCCAGCAGCCAGACCCTAGGCGAGCAGTACTTC.

V usage is TRBV20-1 and J usage is TRBJ2-3; 9 bases line up with TRBD1. The CDR3 loop spans 15 amino acids. Germline loops: CDR1 DFQATT, CDR2 SNEGSKA (reference sequence). The V and J ends lost 3 bases and 3 bases, in that order; junction bases with no gene match: 7. CDR3 DNA sequence: TGCAGTGCTAGTCTAGGGACAGGGACAACAGATACGCAGTATTTT. Translation: CSASLGTGTTDTQYF.

J is TRBJ2-1 and V is TRBV19; 9 bases are a match to TRBD2. The J segment lost 7 bases and the V segment lost 5 bases, leaving 9 bases of the junction unmatched. Germline CDR1 reads LNHDA; CDR2 reads SQIVND (reference sequence). The CDR3 extends over 15 amino acids. The CDR3 loop reads CASSPQAGGRNEQFF. CDR3 nucleotides: TGTGCCAGTAGTCCACAAGCGGGAGGTAGGAATGAGCAGTTCTTC.

This clone was seen a single time. The chain couples TRBV16 to TRBJ1-4; D unresolved. Trimming cost V 4 bases and J 8 bases, with 14 bases left between them. This CDR3 region has 14 residues. Germline CDR1 KGHSY, CDR2 FQNENV. The CDR3 loop reads CASSPGRLGEKLFF. DNA of the CDR3: TGTGCCAGCAGCCCCGGGAGGCTAGGGGAAAAACTGTTTTTT.

This clone appeared a few times. The V and J genes are TRBV7-3 and TRBJ2-1; D perhaps matches TRBD1 (5 bases). The CDR3 runs to 11 residues. V was pared by 8 bases and J by 9 bases, with 11 bases between. Germline CDR1 reads SGHTA; CDR2 reads FQGTGA. The CDR3 coding sequence is TGTGCCAGCTGGGGCTGGGGTGAGCAGTTCTTC. Its protein is CASWGWGEQFF.

The chain recombines TRBV9 with TRBJ1-1, with 9 bases matching TRBD1. The length of the CDR3 is 15 residues. Germline CDR1 and CDR2: SGDLS and YYNGEE. Trimming removed 4 bases from V and 4 bases from J; junction bases left unmatched: 8. The CDR3 is CASSSPTGGSTEAFF. CDR3 bases: TGTGCCAGCAGCTCCCCGACAGGGGGATCCACTGAAGCTTTCTTT.